These 20 T cell receptor beta chains were sequenced from one sample in a study of blood T cell repertoires in COVID-19. Assay: immunoSEQ multiplex PCR; the TCRdb copy retains only in-frame clones and omits some. Of around 250,000 clones in the sample, under 90% were seen once. The sequenced sample was peripheral blood. The receptors originated from a human donor in a cohort sampled during active COVID-19.

This clone has just a few counts. CDR3 in DNA: TGTGCCAGCAGCGTAGGGGGGACAGGGGGCACAGATACGCAGTATTTT. Its translation is CASSVGGTGGTDTQYF. The chain recombines TRBV9 with TRBJ2-3, with 10 positions matching TRBD1. Germline values: CDR1 SGDLS, CDR2 YYNGEE. The V segment lost 0 bases and the J segment 1 base; nucleotides outside the gene matches: 2. The CDR3 has 16 residues.

V gene TRBV19 combines with J gene TRBJ1-5; 7 bases agree with TRBD1. J was trimmed by 3 bases and V by 2 bases; bases with no gene match: 7. CDR3 length: 16 amino acids. Germline CDR1 reads LNHDA; CDR2 reads SQIVND (reference sequence). The DNA for the CDR3 is TGTGCCAGTAGTATACTCGGGGGACAGAACAATCAGCCCCAGCATTTT. It specifies CASSILGGQNNQPQHF.

This rearrangement joins TRBV15 to TRBJ2-7; TRBD1 might be the D (5 bases). Germline CDR1 is LNHNV and CDR2 is YYDKDF (reference sequence). The ends were cut back, 8 bases at V and 0 bases at J, with 14 bases in the middle. CDR3 length: 14 residues. The chain's CDR3 is CATADLGVSYEQYF. The CDR3 DNA reads as TGTGCCACCGCCGACCTAGGGGTCTCCTACGAGCAGTACTTC.

As to this clone: One junction end does not reproduce the germline sequence, and a read error may be involved. The chain joins TRBV7-7 to TRBJ2-7, with 8 bases lining up with TRBD1. CDR1 and CDR2 (germline): SSHAT, FNYEAQ (reference sequence). The CDR3 has 14 residues. The CDR3 here is CASSRTQGAGEQYF. In nucleotides, the CDR3 is TGTGCTAGCAGCAGAACCCAGGGGGCGGGGGAGCAGTACTTC.

V and J are TRBV18 and TRBJ2-3; D is ambiguous. This CDR3 spans 15 amino acids. V was trimmed by 2 bases and J by 1 base, leaving 10 bases between them. The germline V gene has CDR1 KGHSH and CDR2 LQKENI. The CDR3 loop is CASSPGSRGTDTQYF. DNA for the CDR3: TGTGCCAGCTCACCAGGGTCCCGGGGCACAGATACGCAGTATTTT.

The chain employs TRBV2 and TRBJ2-1; D might be TRBD1 (6 bases). V shed 4 bases and J shed 8 bases, with 18 bases lying between them. This CDR3 contains 15 residues. CDR1 and CDR2 (germline): SNHLY, FYNNEI. The CDR3 loop is CASSGYRVSNDEQFF. CDR3 coding DNA: TGTGCCAGCAGTGGATACAGGGTCAGTAACGATGAGCAGTTCTTC. Full variable domain (rest looked up from reference TRBV2 and TRBJ2-1): EPEVTQTPSHQVTQMGQEVILRCVPISNHLYFYWYRQILGQKVEFLVSFYNNEISEKSEIFDDQFSVERPDGSNFTLKIRSTKLEDSAMYFCASSGYRVSNDEQFFGPGTRLTVL.

The chain employs TRBV6-1 and TRBJ2-3; D ambiguous. The CDR3 is 13 residues long. Germline V gives CDR1 MNHNS, CDR2 SASEGT. V shed 1 base and J shed 4 bases, with 6 bases lying between them. The CDR3 is CASSEVPADTQYF. In DNA, the CDR3 is TGTGCCAGCAGTGAAGTTCCGGCAGATACGCAGTATTTT.

The rearrangement joins TRBV19 to TRBJ1-5; D possibly corresponds to TRBD1 (6 bases). Germline-derived CDR1 and CDR2 are LNHDA and SQIVND (reference sequence). Between the trimmed V and J ends, which lost 4 bases and 6 bases, there was a span of 19 bases. The CDR3 covers 16 residues. The CDR3 region has the DNA TGTGCCAGTAGTAACATCCTAGCGGGGGGCGGTCAGCCCCAGCATTTT. Translation: CASSNILAGGGQPQHF.

The chain combines TRBV6-5 with TRBJ2-1, with a possible D match to TRBD1 (5 bases). V lost 5 bases and J lost 5, with 16 bases in between. From germline, CDR1 is MNHEY and CDR2 SVGAGI. This CDR3 has 15 amino acids. The CDR3 spells CASSPSKTANNEQFF. The CDR3 region has the DNA TGTGCCAGCAGTCCTTCAAAGACAGCAAACAATGAGCAGTTCTTC.

This clone has a handful of counts. The chain joins TRBV5-4 to TRBJ2-2; tentative D call: TRBD1 (5 bases). Germline V gives CDR1 SGHNT, CDR2 YYREEE (reference sequence). The CDR3 is made up of 13 amino acids. Trimming left V 1 base short and J 6 bases short, with 7 bases between. In DNA form, the CDR3 reads TGTGCCAGCAGCTTGCAGGGCCCCGGGGAGCTGTTTTTT. This codes for CASSLQGPGELFF.

V gene TRBV3-1 (or the pseudogene TRBV3-2) combines with J gene TRBJ2-7; 9 nucleotides match TRBD2. Germline CDR1 is LGHDT and CDR2 is YNNKEL (reference sequence). The CDR3 runs 14 residues. Trimming at V came to 2 bases and at J to 6 bases, leaving 5 bases not matched to a gene. The CDR3 loop is CASSQRAGGTEQYF. CDR3 nucleotides: TGTGCCAGCAGCCAACGGGCGGGAGGGACCGAGCAGTACTTC.

This chain connects TRBV5-1 to TRBJ1-2; D perhaps matches TRBD1 (6 bases). This CDR3 spans 14 amino acids. V lost 2 bases, J lost 8 bases, and 16 bases lay in between. The V gene's germline CDR1 is SGHRS and CDR2 YFSETQ. The chain's CDR3 is CASSLMGATSGYTF. In DNA form, the CDR3 reads TGCGCCAGCAGCTTAATGGGGGCAACCAGCGGCTACACCTTC.

The V gene is TRBV5-4, the J gene TRBJ2-2, with 13 positions matching TRBD2. Germline assignment: CDR1 SGHNT and CDR2 YYREEE (reference sequence). The CDR3 length is 17 residues. J was trimmed by 6 bases and V by 4 bases; bases with no gene match: 9. The CDR3: CASSPRTSGRIAGELFF. DNA for the CDR3: TGTGCCAGCAGCCCCAGGACTAGCGGGAGAATAGCCGGGGAGCTGTTTTTT. Complete variable domain (other parts from reference TRBV5-4 and TRBJ2-2): ETGVTQSPTHLIKTRGQQVTLRCSSQSGHNTVSWYQQALGQGPQFIFQYYREEENGRGNFPPRFSGLQFPNYSSELNVNALELDDSALYLCASSPRTSGRIAGELFFGEGSRLTVL.

CDR3 in amino acids: CASSQQRQGPEPTNEKLFF. The CDR3 DNA follows: TGCGCCAGCAGCCAGCAGAGACAGGGGCCGGAGCCAACTAATGAAAAACTGTTTTTT. V gene TRBV4-1 combines with J gene TRBJ1-4; the match to TRBD1 covers 8 bases. CDR1 MGHRA and CDR2 YSYEKL come from the germline V gene. This CDR3 spans 19 amino acids. J gave up 0 bases and V 3 bases, and 12 bases lay outside the gene matches.

This chain connects TRBV6-5 to TRBJ2-4; 7 bases are a match to TRBD1. Losses at the gene ends were 6 bases for V and 12 bases for J; bases not matched to a gene: 14. Germline values: CDR1 MNHEY, CDR2 SVGAGI. CDR3 size: 14 residues. CDR3 loop: CASRPLRDSHGQYF. The CDR3 DNA sequence: TGTGCCAGCAGGCCCCTCCGGGACAGCCATGGTCAGTACTTC.

This chain uses TRBV7-8 with TRBJ1-1; 7 bases line up with TRBD1. Germline loops: CDR1 SGHVS, CDR2 FQNEAQ. V was pared by 1 base and J by 2 bases, with 4 bases of the junction left unmatched. The CDR3 is 15 residues long. CDR3 sequence: CASSLGGTANTEAFF. CDR3 bases: TGTGCCAGCAGCTTAGGTGGGACAGCAAACACTGAAGCTTTCTTT. Full variable domain (outside the CDR3, taken from reference TRBV7-8 and TRBJ1-1): GAGVSQSPRYKVAKRGQDVALRCDPISGHVSLFWYQQALGQGPEFLTYFQNEAQLDKSGLPSDRFFAERPEGSVSTLKIQRTQQEDSAVYLCASSLGGTANTEAFFGQGTRLTVV.

The chain couples TRBV2 to TRBJ1-4, with a tentative D call TRBD1 (5 bases). The V end was cut by 6 bases, the J end by 0 bases, with 8 bases between. CDR1 is SNHLY and CDR2 is FYNNEI in the germline V gene. The CDR3 has 14 amino acids. Here the CDR3 DNA reads TGTGCCAGCAGAGGGGCCTCAACTAATGAAAAACTGTTTTTT. Protein: CASRGASTNEKLFF. The entire variable domain, with the rest obtained from reference TRBV2 and TRBJ1-4, is as follows: EPEVTQTPSHQVTQMGQEVILRCVPISNHLYFYWYRQILGQKVEFLVSFYNNEISEKSEIFDDQFSVERPDGSNFTLKIRSTKLEDSAMYFCASRGASTNEKLFFGSGTQLSVL.

The genes are TRBV7-3 and TRBJ1-1; tentatively, D is TRBD1 (6 bases). Per germline, CDR1 SGHTA and CDR2 FQGTGA. V was pared by 5 bases and J by 0 bases, with 13 bases between. CDR3 length: 15 residues. CDR3 DNA sequence: TGTGCCAGCAGCCCCCAGGGGCCTTTGAACACTGAAGCTTTCTTT. Protein: CASSPQGPLNTEAFF.

The rearrangement uses TRBV19 and TRBJ1-5; D is unclear. Germline CDR1 is LNHDA and CDR2 is SQIVND (reference sequence). The V gene lost 5 bases and the J gene lost 0 bases, with 11 bases spanning the gap. This CDR3 spans 15 amino acids. CDR3 sequence (DNA): TGTGCCAGTAGTCCGTCAGCGATTAGCAATCAGCCCCAGCATTTT. Translated: CASSPSAISNQPQHF.

Concerning this clone: The same CDR3 arises from other DNA sequences in this sample as well. The chain combines TRBV5-1 with TRBJ1-5; D is unresolved. The CDR3 extends over 14 amino acids. V lost 4 bases and J lost 0, with 8 bases in between. CDR1 is SGHRS, CDR2 YFSETQ, per germline. CDR3 nucleotides: TGCGCCAGCAGCCCCGAGGGTAGCAATCAGCCCCAGCATTTT. Protein sequence: CASSPEGSNQPQHF.